This T cell receptor (beta chain) is from a study of cytomegalovirus exposure and HLA in healthy donors. It was with 60 Vbeta and 13 Jbeta primers that the PCR ran. Authors' data handling: The authors later counted about 80 million unique TCR beta chains, some 12 million of them shared. Produced via immunoSEQ multiplex PCR; TCRdb's table is partial and in-frame only. D and trimming come from the DNA, and the V and J calls and clone size come from that table. The table includes 150,000 to 180,000 clones, 80% to 90% detected once. With V trimmed by 5 bases and J by 7 bases, 6 bases remained unmatched. Germline V CDR1 and CDR2: SGHVS, FNYEAQ. CDR3 length: 13 residues.

Sequencing was carried out using PBMCs. The chain has TRBV7-6 and TRBJ1-2, with 8 bases that match TRBD1. The clonotype was recovered from a woman aged 18 to 35 in good health and CMV-seronegative. The CDR3 nucleotides read TGTGCCAGCAGCCTGGACAGGGACGGTGGCTACACCTTC. It encodes CASSLDRDGGYTF.